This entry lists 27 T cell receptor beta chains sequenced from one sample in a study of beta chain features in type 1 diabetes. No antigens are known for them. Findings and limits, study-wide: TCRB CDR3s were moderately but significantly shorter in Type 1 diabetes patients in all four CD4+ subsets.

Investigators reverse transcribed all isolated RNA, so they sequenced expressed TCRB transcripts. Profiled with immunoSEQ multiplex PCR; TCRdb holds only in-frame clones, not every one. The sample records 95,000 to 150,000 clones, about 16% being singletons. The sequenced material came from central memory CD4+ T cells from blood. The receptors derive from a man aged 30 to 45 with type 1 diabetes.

The DNA of the CDR3 is TGTGCCAGCAGCCCCCTGGTCGCCGAGCAGTTCTTC. It codes for CASSPLVAEQFF. The chain recombines TRBV7-9 with TRBJ2-1; D call uncertain. This CDR3 spans 12 amino acids. V lost 5 bases and J lost 10, with 12 bases in between. The V gene's germline CDR1 is SEHNR and CDR2 FQNEAQ (reference sequence). The whole variable domain, remainder taken from reference TRBV7-9 and TRBJ2-1, is DTGVSQNPRHKITKRGQNVTFRCDPISEHNRLYWYRQTLGQGPEFLTYFQNEAQLEKSRLLSDRFSAERPKGSFSTLEIQRTEQGDSAMYLCASSPLVAEQFFGPGTRLTVL.

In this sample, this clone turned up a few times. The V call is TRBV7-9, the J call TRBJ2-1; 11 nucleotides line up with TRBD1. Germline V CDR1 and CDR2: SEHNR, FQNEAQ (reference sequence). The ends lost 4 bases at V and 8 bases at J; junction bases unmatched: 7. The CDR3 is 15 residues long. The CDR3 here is CASSSGTGGNHEQFF. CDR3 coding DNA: TGTGCCAGCAGCTCAGGGACAGGGGGAAACCATGAGCAGTTCTTC. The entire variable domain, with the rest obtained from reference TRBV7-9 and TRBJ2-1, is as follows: DTGVSQNPRHKITKRGQNVTFRCDPISEHNRLYWYRQTLGQGPEFLTYFQNEAQLEKSRLLSDRFSAERPKGSFSTLEIQRTEQGDSAMYLCASSSGTGGNHEQFFGPGTRLTVL.

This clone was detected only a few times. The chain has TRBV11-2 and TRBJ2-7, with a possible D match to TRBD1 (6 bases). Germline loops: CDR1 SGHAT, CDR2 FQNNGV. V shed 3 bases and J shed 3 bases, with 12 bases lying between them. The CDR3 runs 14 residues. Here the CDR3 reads CASSFTGNGYEQYF. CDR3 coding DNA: TGTGCCAGCAGCTTCACAGGGAACGGCTACGAGCAGTACTTC.

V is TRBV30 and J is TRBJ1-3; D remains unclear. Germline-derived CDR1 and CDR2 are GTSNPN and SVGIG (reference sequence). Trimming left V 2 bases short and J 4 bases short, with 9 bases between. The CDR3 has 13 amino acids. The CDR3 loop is CAWSPQAGNTIYF. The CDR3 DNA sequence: TGTGCCTGGAGTCCCCAGGCGGGAAACACCATATATTTT.

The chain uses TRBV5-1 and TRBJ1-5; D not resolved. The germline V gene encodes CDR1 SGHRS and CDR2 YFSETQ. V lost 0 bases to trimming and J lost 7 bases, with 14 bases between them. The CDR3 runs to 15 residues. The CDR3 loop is CASSLVGGSGQPQHF. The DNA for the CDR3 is TGCGCCAGCAGCTTGGTTGGCGGTTCGGGGCAGCCCCAGCATTTT.

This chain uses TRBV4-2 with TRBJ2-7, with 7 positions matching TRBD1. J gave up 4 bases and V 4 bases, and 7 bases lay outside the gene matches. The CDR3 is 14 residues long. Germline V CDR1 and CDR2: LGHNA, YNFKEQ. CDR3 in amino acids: CASSLSQGEYEQYF. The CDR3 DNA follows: TGTGCCAGCAGCCTTAGCCAGGGGGAATACGAGCAGTACTTC.

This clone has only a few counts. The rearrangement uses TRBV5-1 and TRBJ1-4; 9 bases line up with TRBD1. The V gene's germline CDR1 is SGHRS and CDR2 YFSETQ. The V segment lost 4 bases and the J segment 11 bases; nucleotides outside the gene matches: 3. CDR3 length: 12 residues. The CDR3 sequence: CASSEGQGKLFF. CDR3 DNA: TGCGCCAGCAGCGAAGGACAGGGGAAACTGTTTTTT.

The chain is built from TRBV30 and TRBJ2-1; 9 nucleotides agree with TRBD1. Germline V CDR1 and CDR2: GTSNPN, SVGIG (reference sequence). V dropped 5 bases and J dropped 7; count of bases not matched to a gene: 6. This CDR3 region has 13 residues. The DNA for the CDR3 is TGTGCCTGGGACAGGGGGGTATTAAATGAGCAGTTCTTC. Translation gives CAWDRGVLNEQFF.

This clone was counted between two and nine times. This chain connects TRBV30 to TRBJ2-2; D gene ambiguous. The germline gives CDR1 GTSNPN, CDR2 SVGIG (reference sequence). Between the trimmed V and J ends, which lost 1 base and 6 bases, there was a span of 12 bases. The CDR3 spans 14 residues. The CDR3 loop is CAWSAKGHPGELFF. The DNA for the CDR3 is TGTGCCTGGAGTGCCAAGGGCCACCCCGGGGAGCTGTTTTTT.

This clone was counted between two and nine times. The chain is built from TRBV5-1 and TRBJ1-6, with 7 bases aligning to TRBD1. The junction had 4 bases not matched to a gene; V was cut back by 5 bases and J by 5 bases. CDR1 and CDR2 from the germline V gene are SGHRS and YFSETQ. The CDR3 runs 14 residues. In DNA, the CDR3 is TGCGCCAGCAGGCCCGGGACAGATAATTCACCCCTCCACTTT. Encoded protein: CASRPGTDNSPLHF.

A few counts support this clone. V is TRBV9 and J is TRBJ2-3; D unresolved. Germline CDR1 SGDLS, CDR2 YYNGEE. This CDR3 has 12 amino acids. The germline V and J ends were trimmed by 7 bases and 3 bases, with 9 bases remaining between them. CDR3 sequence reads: CASQQLTDTQYF. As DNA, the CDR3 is TGTGCCAGCCAACAGCTTACAGATACGCAGTATTTT.

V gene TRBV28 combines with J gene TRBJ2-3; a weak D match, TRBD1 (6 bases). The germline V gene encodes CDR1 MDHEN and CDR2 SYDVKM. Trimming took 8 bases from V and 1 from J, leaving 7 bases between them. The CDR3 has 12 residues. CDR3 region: CASSGGTDTQYF. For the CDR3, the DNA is TGTGCCAGCTCAGGGGGCACAGATACGCAGTATTTT.

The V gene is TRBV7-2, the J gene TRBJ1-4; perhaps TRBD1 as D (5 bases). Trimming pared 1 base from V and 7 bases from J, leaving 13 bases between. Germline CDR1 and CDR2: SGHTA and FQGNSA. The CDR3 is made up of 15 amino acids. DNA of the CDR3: TGTGCCAGCAGCTTAGGGTCTTCCACAGGTGAAAAACTGTTTTTT. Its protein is CASSLGSSTGEKLFF.

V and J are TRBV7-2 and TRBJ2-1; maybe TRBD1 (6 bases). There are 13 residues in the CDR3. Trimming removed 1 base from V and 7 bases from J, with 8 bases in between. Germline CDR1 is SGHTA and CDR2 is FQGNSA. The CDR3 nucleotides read TGTGCCAGCAGCTTAGACAGGGTTAATGAGCAGTTCTTC. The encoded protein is CASSLDRVNEQFF.

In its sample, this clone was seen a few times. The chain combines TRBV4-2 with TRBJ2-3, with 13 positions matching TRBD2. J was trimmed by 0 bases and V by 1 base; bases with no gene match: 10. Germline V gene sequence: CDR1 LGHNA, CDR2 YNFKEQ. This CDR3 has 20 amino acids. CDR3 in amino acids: CASSQGAGTSGAGSTDTQYF. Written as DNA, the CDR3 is TGTGCCAGCAGCCAAGGCGCCGGGACTAGCGGGGCTGGGAGCACAGATACGCAGTATTTT.

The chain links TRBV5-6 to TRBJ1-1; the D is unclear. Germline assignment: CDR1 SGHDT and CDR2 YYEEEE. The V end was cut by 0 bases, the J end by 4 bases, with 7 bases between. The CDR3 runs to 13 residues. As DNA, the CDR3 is TGTGCCAGCAGCTTGGAATACAGCACTGAAGCTTTCTTT. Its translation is CASSLEYSTEAFF.

CDR3 residues: CASSLGGLGLMNTEAFF. CDR3 DNA sequence: TGTGCCAGCAGCTTGGGAGGTTTGGGCCTCATGAACACTGAAGCTTTCTTT. The genes are TRBV5-4 and TRBJ1-1; D gene unclear. The ends were cut back, 0 bases at V and 0 bases at J, with 15 bases in the middle. This CDR3 spans 17 amino acids. Germline assignment: CDR1 SGHNT and CDR2 YYREEE (reference sequence).

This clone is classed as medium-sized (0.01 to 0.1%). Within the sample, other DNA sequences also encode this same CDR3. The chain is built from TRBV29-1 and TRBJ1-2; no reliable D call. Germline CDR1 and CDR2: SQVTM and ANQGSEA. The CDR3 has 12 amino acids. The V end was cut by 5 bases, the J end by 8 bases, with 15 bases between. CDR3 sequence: CSVPTRTGGYTF. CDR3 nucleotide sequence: TGCAGCGTTCCCACGCGAACTGGGGGCTACACCTTC.

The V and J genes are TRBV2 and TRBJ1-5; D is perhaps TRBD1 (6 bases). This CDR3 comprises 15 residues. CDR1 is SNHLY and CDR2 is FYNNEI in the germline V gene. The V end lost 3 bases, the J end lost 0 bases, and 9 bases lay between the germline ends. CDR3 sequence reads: CASSEGADSNQPQHF. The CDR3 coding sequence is TGTGCCAGCAGTGAGGGGGCAGATAGCAATCAGCCCCAGCATTTT.

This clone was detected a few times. The CDR3 spells CASRATSGATHGYTF. The DNA of the CDR3 is TGTGCCAGCAGAGCTACTTCAGGGGCAACTCATGGCTACACCTTC. The chain has TRBV13 and TRBJ1-2; D is possibly TRBD1 (6 bases). Trimming removed 6 bases at V and 6 bases at J, with 20 bases between. The CDR3 is 15 amino acids. Germline CDR1 PRHDT, CDR2 FYEKMQ (reference sequence).

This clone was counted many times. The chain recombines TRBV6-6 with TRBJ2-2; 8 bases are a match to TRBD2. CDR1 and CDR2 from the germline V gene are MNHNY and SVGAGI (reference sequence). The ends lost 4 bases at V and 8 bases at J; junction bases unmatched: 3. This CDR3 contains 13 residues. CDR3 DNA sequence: TGTGCCAGCAGTTCCGGCGGGAGGGGGGAGCTGTTTTTT. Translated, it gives CASSSGGRGELFF.

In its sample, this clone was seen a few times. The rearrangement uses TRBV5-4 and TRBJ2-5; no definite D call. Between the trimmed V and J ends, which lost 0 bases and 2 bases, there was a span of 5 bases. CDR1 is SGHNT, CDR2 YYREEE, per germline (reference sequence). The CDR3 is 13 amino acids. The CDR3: CASSLGEQETQYF. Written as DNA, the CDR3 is TGTGCCAGCAGCTTGGGTGAACAAGAGACCCAGTACTTC.

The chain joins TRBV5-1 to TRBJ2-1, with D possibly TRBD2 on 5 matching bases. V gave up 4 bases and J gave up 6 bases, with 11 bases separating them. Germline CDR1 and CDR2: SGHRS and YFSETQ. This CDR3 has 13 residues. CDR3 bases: TGCGCCAGCAGCCCAGAGGGAGTCAATGAGCAGTTCTTC. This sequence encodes CASSPEGVNEQFF.

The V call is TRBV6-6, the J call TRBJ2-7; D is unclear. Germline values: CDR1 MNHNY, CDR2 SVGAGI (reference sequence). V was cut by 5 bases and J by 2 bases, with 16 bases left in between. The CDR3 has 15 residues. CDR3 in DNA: TGTGCCAGCAGTCCCCAATCGACGGTAACCTACGAGCAGTACTTC. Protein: CASSPQSTVTYEQYF.

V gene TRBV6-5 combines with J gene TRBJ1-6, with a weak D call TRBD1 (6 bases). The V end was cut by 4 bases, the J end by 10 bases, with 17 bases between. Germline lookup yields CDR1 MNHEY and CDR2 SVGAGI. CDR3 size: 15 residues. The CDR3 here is CASSLRGPGESPLHF. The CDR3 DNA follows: TGTGCCAGCAGTTTACGGGGGCCGGGGGAGTCACCCCTCCACTTT.

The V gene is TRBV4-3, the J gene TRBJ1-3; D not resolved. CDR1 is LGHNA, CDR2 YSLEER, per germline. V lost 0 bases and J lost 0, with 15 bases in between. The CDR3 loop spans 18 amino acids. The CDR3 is CASSQDIPQTGSGNTIYF. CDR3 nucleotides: TGCGCCAGCAGCCAAGATATTCCACAGACGGGCTCTGGAAACACCATATATTTT.

Here the CDR3 DNA reads TGCAGTGGTTCAAGCGGAGAGACCCAGTACTTC. Amino acids: CSGSSGETQYF. The V and J genes are TRBV20-1 and TRBJ2-5; possibly TRBD2 for D (5 bases). The CDR3 is 11 amino acids. The germline gives CDR1 DFQATT, CDR2 SNEGSKA (reference sequence). V was shortened by 7 bases and J by 4 bases, with 10 bases between the two germline ends.